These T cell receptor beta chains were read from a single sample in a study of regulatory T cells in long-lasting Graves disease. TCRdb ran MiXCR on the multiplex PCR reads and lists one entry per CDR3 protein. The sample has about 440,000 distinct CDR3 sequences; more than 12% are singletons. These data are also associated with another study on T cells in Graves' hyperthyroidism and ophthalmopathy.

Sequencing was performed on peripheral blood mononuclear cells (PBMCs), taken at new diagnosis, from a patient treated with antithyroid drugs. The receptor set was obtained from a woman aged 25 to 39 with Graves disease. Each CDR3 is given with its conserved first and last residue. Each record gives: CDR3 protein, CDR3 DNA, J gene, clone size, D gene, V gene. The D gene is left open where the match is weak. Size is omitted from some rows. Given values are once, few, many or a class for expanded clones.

CDR3 protein: CASSPAARGYGYTF
CDR3 DNA: TGTGCCAGCAGCCCCGCAGCCCGGGGCTATGGCTACACCTTC
J gene: TRBJ1-2
clone size: many
D gene: NA
V gene: TRBV28

CDR3 protein: CASSQYLGRSYEQYF
CDR3 DNA: TGCGCCAGCAGCCAATATTTGGGGCGGTCCTACGAGCAGTACTTC
J gene: TRBJ2-7
clone size: NA
D gene: NA
V gene: TRBV4-1

CDR3 protein: CASSEGRVVCEQPQHF
CDR3 DNA: TGTGCCAGCAGTGAGGGCAGGGTGGTATGTGAACAGCCCCAGCATTTT
J gene: TRBJ1-5
clone size: NA
D gene: NA
V gene: TRBV6-4

CDR3 protein: CASRGDRPNQPQHF
CDR3 DNA: TGTGCCAGCAGGGGGGACCGACCGAATCAGCCCCAGCATTTT
J gene: TRBJ1-5
clone size: few
D gene: NA
V gene: TRBV25-1

CDR3 protein: CAWRGSRLQYF
CDR3 DNA: TGTGCCTGGAGGGGGTCCCGGTTACAGTACTTC
J gene: TRBJ2-4
clone size: NA
D gene: NA
V gene: TRBV30

CDR3 protein: CASSVGPDSNYGYTF
CDR3 DNA: TGTGCCAGCAGCGTAGGACCTGACAGCAACTATGGCTACACCTTC
J gene: TRBJ1-2
clone size: NA
D gene: NA
V gene: TRBV9

CDR3 protein: CSARDQGRSWGEQYF
CDR3 DNA: TGCAGTGCTAGAGATCAGGGGAGGAGTTGGGGGGAGCAGTACTTC
J gene: TRBJ2-7
clone size: many
D gene: NA
V gene: TRBV20-1

CDR3 protein: CASSPTFRETQYF
CDR3 DNA: TGTGCCAGCAGCCCCACATTCAGAGAGACCCAGTACTTC
J gene: TRBJ2-5
clone size: once
D gene: NA
V gene: TRBV7-9

CDR3 protein: CASSLWRGMGTGEEGQAIQYF
CDR3 DNA: TGTGCCAGCAGTTTATGGAGAGGCATGGGGACAGGGGAAGAGGGTCAAGCCATTCAGTACTTC
J gene: TRBJ2-4
clone size: few
D gene: TRBD1
V gene: TRBV27

CDR3 protein: CASGARAGLVNGELFF
CDR3 DNA: TGTGCCAGCGGGGCCAGGGCAGGCCTCGTGAACGGGGAGCTGTTTTTT
J gene: TRBJ2-2
clone size: few
D gene: NA
V gene: TRBV14

CDR3 protein: CASSSEAVSYEQYF
CDR3 DNA: TGTGCCAGCAGCTCCGAAGCGGTCTCTTACGAGCAGTACTTC
J gene: TRBJ2-7
clone size: many
D gene: NA
V gene: TRBV6-1

CDR3 protein: CATSDEGQGFGPDTQYF
CDR3 DNA: TGTGCCACCAGTGATGAAGGACAGGGGTTTGGGCCAGATACGCAGTATTTT
J gene: TRBJ2-3
clone size: few
D gene: TRBD1
V gene: TRBV24-1

CDR3 protein: CSVDPPNTGELFF
CDR3 DNA: TGCAGCGTTGACCCCCCGAACACCGGGGAGCTGTTTTTT
J gene: TRBJ2-2
clone size: many
D gene: NA
V gene: TRBV29-1

CDR3 protein: CASKGGSYEQYF
CDR3 DNA: TGTGCCAGCAAGGGCGGTTCCTACGAGCAGTACTTC
J gene: TRBJ2-7
clone size: NA
D gene: NA
V gene: TRBV6-2/TRBV6-3

CDR3 protein: CASKPGLAGAGEQYF
CDR3 DNA: TGTGCCAGCAAACCAGGACTAGCGGGAGCTGGCGAGCAGTACTTC
J gene: TRBJ2-7
clone size: NA
D gene: TRBD2
V gene: TRBV12-3/TRBV12-4

CDR3 protein: CAWSSTSRGELFF
CDR3 DNA: TGTGCCTGGAGTTCGACCTCTAGGGGGGAGCTGTTTTTT
J gene: TRBJ2-2
clone size: many
D gene: NA
V gene: TRBV30

CDR3 protein: CASSLRGAGANYGYTF
CDR3 DNA: TGCGCCAGCAGCTTGCGGGGGGCCGGAGCTAACTATGGCTACACCTTC
J gene: TRBJ1-2
clone size: many
D gene: NA
V gene: TRBV5-1

CDR3 protein: CASSMDRINEKLFF
CDR3 DNA: TGTGCCAGCAGCATGGACCGAATTAATGAAAAACTGTTTTTT
J gene: TRBJ1-4
clone size: many
D gene: NA
V gene: TRBV5-6

CDR3 protein: CASSLSPGIAEAFF
CDR3 DNA: TGTGCCAGCAGCTTAAGCCCCGGGATCGCTGAAGCTTTCTTT
J gene: TRBJ1-1
clone size: few
D gene: NA
V gene: TRBV7-3

CDR3 protein: CSATANSYGYTF
CDR3 DNA: TGCAGTGCTACCGCGAACAGTTACGGCTACACCTTC
J gene: TRBJ1-2
clone size: many
D gene: NA
V gene: TRBV20-1

CDR3 protein: CSTEGQFF
CDR3 DNA: TGCAGCACGGAGGGGCAGTTCTTC
J gene: TRBJ2-1
clone size: few
D gene: NA
V gene: TRBV29-1

CDR3 protein: CASSLVEGDGYTF
CDR3 DNA: TGCGCCAGCAGCTTGGTAGAAGGGGATGGCTACACCTTC
J gene: TRBJ1-2
clone size: few
D gene: NA
V gene: TRBV5-1

CDR3 protein: CASGTSDSNQPQHF
CDR3 DNA: TGTGCCAGCGGGACGTCCGATAGCAATCAGCCCCAGCATTTT
J gene: TRBJ1-5
clone size: NA
D gene: NA
V gene: TRBV7-9

CDR3 protein: CATSDRLAGSTDTQYF
CDR3 DNA: TGTGCCACCAGTGATCGACTAGCGGGATCCACAGATACGCAGTATTTT
J gene: TRBJ2-3
clone size: many
D gene: TRBD2
V gene: TRBV24-1

CDR3 protein: CASSENGGLGQPQHF
CDR3 DNA: TGTGCCAGCAGTGAGAACGGGGGGCTGGGTCAGCCCCAGCATTTT
J gene: TRBJ1-5
clone size: NA
D gene: NA
V gene: TRBV6-1

CDR3 protein: CASSNQTGLNSNQPQHF
CDR3 DNA: TGTGCCAGCAGTAACCAGACAGGACTTAATAGCAATCAGCCCCAGCATTTT
J gene: TRBJ1-5
clone size: many
D gene: NA
V gene: TRBV12-3/TRBV12-4

CDR3 protein: CASSPGWREKLFF
CDR3 DNA: TGTGCCAGCAGTCCAGGGTGGCGAGAAAAACTGTTTTTT
J gene: TRBJ1-4
clone size: NA
D gene: NA
V gene: TRBV3-1

CDR3 protein: CASSPTGFSNQPQHF
CDR3 DNA: TGTGCCAGCAGCCCCACAGGGTTCTCCAATCAGCCCCAGCATTTT
J gene: TRBJ1-5
clone size: many
D gene: NA
V gene: TRBV3-1

CDR3 protein: CSARSAASYNEQFF
CDR3 DNA: TGCAGTGCTAGATCGGCGGCTTCCTACAATGAGCAGTTCTTC
J gene: TRBJ2-1
clone size: few
D gene: NA
V gene: TRBV20-1

CDR3 protein: CASSLLSNTGELFF
CDR3 DNA: TGCGCCAGCAGCTTGTTATCGAACACCGGGGAGCTGTTTTTT
J gene: TRBJ2-2
clone size: many
D gene: NA
V gene: TRBV5-1

CDR3 protein: CASRLAGGNEQFF
CDR3 DNA: TGCGCCAGCAGACTAGCGGGAGGCAATGAGCAGTTCTTC
J gene: TRBJ2-1
clone size: many
D gene: TRBD2
V gene: TRBV10-2

CDR3 protein: CASSDRTSANTGELFF
CDR3 DNA: TGTGCCAGCAGCGACCGGACTAGCGCAAACACCGGGGAGCTGTTTTTT
J gene: TRBJ2-2
clone size: NA
D gene: TRBD2
V gene: TRBV7-3

CDR3 protein: CASSLLSGVDTEASF
CDR3 DNA: TGTGCCAGCAGCTTGTTGTCAGGCGTTGACACTGAAGCTTCCTTT
J gene: TRBJ1-1
clone size: few
D gene: NA
V gene: TRBV7-2

CDR3 protein: CASSPVSSYEQYF
CDR3 DNA: TGTGCCAGCTCACCGGTGAGCTCCTACGAGCAGTACTTC
J gene: TRBJ2-7
clone size: many
D gene: NA
V gene: TRBV18

CDR3 protein: CASSGQQNNEKLFF
CDR3 DNA: TGTGCCAGCAGTGGACAGCAAAATAATGAAAAACTGTTTTTT
J gene: TRBJ1-4
clone size: NA
D gene: NA
V gene: TRBV7-9

CDR3 protein: CASSYRSRTSTEAFF
CDR3 DNA: TGTGCCAGCAGTTACAGGAGTAGGACGAGCACTGAAGCTTTCTTT
J gene: TRBJ1-1
clone size: few
D gene: NA
V gene: TRBV6-5

CDR3 protein: CAWSGARWDEQFF
CDR3 DNA: TGTGCCTGGAGTGGGGCTAGATGGGATGAGCAGTTCTTC
J gene: TRBJ2-1
clone size: many
D gene: NA
V gene: TRBV30

CDR3 protein: CASGSGQGSSYNEQFF
CDR3 DNA: TGTGCCAGCGGTTCGGGACAGGGGAGCTCCTACAATGAGCAGTTCTTC
J gene: TRBJ2-1
clone size: NA
D gene: TRBD1
V gene: TRBV27

CDR3 protein: CASTSTDSDNSPLHF
CDR3 DNA: TGTGCCAGCACCTCTACGGACAGCGATAATTCACCCCTCCACTTT
J gene: TRBJ1-6
clone size: many
D gene: NA
V gene: TRBV12-3/TRBV12-4

CDR3 protein: CASMGLAGDTKDEQFF
CDR3 DNA: TGTGCCAGTATGGGTCTAGCGGGAGATACTAAGGATGAGCAGTTCTTC
J gene: TRBJ2-1
clone size: few
D gene: TRBD2
V gene: TRBV19

CDR3 protein: CASSLNRQGGSPLHF
CDR3 DNA: TGTGCCAGCAGTTTAAACAGACAGGGCGGTTCACCCCTCCACTTT
J gene: TRBJ1-6
clone size: NA
D gene: TRBD1
V gene: TRBV27

CDR3 protein: CASSSPPDPSDRAGETQYF
CDR3 DNA: TGTGCCAGCAGCTCGCCCCCGGACCCCTCGGACAGGGCCGGAGAGACCCAGTACTTC
J gene: TRBJ2-5
clone size: many
D gene: TRBD1
V gene: TRBV28

CDR3 protein: CASSPHRELGYTF
CDR3 DNA: TGTGCCAGCAGTCCCCATCGGGAGCTTGGCTACACCTTC
J gene: TRBJ1-2
clone size: many
D gene: NA
V gene: TRBV12-3/TRBV12-4

CDR3 protein: CASSLVVGTITDTQYF
CDR3 DNA: TGTGCCAGCAGCTTAGTCGTCGGGACTATCACAGATACGCAGTATTTT
J gene: TRBJ2-3
clone size: NA
D gene: TRBD2
V gene: TRBV11-2

CDR3 protein: CSVERGEETQYF
CDR3 DNA: TGCAGCGTCGAGAGGGGGGAAGAGACCCAGTACTTC
J gene: TRBJ2-5
clone size: many
D gene: NA
V gene: TRBV29-1

CDR3 protein: CASRRLAYEQYF
CDR3 DNA: TGTGCCAGCAGGAGATTGGCCTACGAGCAGTACTTC
J gene: TRBJ2-7
clone size: many
D gene: NA
V gene: TRBV6-1

CDR3 protein: CSARGLAGGSSYNEQFF
CDR3 DNA: TGCAGTGCTAGGGGGCTAGCGGGAGGGAGCTCCTACAATGAGCAGTTCTTC
J gene: TRBJ2-1
clone size: NA
D gene: TRBD2
V gene: TRBV20-1

CDR3 protein: CAISRHPGTGQMNTEAFF
CDR3 DNA: TGTGCCATCAGCCGTCACCCTGGGACAGGGCAAATGAACACTGAAGCTTTCTTT
J gene: TRBJ1-1
clone size: NA
D gene: TRBD1
V gene: TRBV10-3

CDR3 protein: CATSTGTSRTTQYF
CDR3 DNA: TGTGCCACCAGCACGGGGACTAGCCGGACGACCCAGTACTTC
J gene: TRBJ2-5
clone size: many
D gene: TRBD2
V gene: TRBV15

CDR3 protein: CASFGTGNTEAFF
CDR3 DNA: TGCGCCAGCTTTGGGACAGGGAACACTGAAGCTTTCTTT
J gene: TRBJ1-1
clone size: few
D gene: TRBD1
V gene: TRBV10-2